This entry lists 17 T cell receptor beta chains sequenced from one sample in a study of cytomegalovirus exposure and HLA in healthy donors. 13 Jbeta primers and 60 Vbeta primers were used for the PCR. Profiled with immunoSEQ multiplex PCR; TCRdb holds only in-frame clones, not every one. Of about 210,000 clones listed, 82% were seen once; the top ten hold around 6%. The sample taken for sequencing was PBMCs. These TCRs come from a middle-aged man in good health and CMV-seropositive.

The chain is built from TRBV29-1 and TRBJ1-1, with 9 positions matching TRBD1. This CDR3 has 13 amino acids. Per germline, CDR1 SQVTM and CDR2 ANQGSEA. Trimming removed 6 bases from V and 4 bases from J; junction bases left unmatched: 6. CDR3 in DNA: TGCAGCGTCTCGGGGACAGGGAGCACTGAAGCTTTCTTT. This encodes CSVSGTGSTEAFF.

This chain connects TRBV5-6 to TRBJ2-1; TRBD2 matches 7 bases. Germline CDR1 reads SGHDT; CDR2 reads YYEEEE. J gave up 10 bases and V 3 bases, and 1 base lay outside the gene matches. The CDR3 runs to 11 residues. CDR3: CASSSGLEQFF. CDR3 DNA: TGTGCCAGCAGCTCGGGACTAGAGCAGTTCTTC. Full variable domain (missing parts from reference TRBV5-6 and TRBJ2-1): DAGVTQSPTHLIKTRGQQVTLRCSPKSGHDTVSWYQQALGQGPQFIFQYYEEEERQRGNFPDRFSGHQFPNYSSELNVNALLLGDSALYLCASSSGLEQFFGPGTRLTVL.

This clone was seen once. The chain links TRBV7-9 to TRBJ1-2, with 10 bases aligning to TRBD1. CDR1 and CDR2 (germline): SEHNR, FQNEAQ (reference sequence). This CDR3 has 17 amino acids. V lost 4 bases to trimming and J lost 0 bases; unmatched junction nucleotides: 8. CDR3 sequence reads: CASSSVPGQGPNYGYTF. The DNA of the CDR3 is TGTGCCAGCAGCTCCGTCCCGGGACAGGGGCCTAACTATGGCTACACCTTC.

The table lists this clone with a count of one. The J gene is TRBJ2-3, the V gene TRBV7-2, with D hard to call. The CDR3 has 14 residues. Germline CDR1 is SGHTA and CDR2 is FQGNSA. The V gene lost 3 bases and the J gene lost 1 base, with 8 bases spanning the gap. This CDR3 is CASSLVEGTDTQYF. In DNA, the CDR3 is TGTGCCAGCAGCTTGGTCGAGGGCACAGATACGCAGTATTTT.

The chain has TRBV7-9 and TRBJ2-7; 7 bases line up with TRBD2. The CDR3 sequence is 15 residues long. The germline V gene has CDR1 SEHNR and CDR2 FQNEAQ (reference sequence). V was clipped by 5 bases and J by 3 bases; unmatched bases: 10. Written as DNA, the CDR3 is TGTGCCAGCAGCGCACGCGGGGGTCCGAACTACGAGCAGTACTTC. Translated: CASSARGGPNYEQYF.

The chain uses TRBV2 and TRBJ2-3, with 7 bases that match TRBD2. The CDR3 sequence is 13 residues long. From germline, CDR1 is SNHLY and CDR2 FYNNEI. The ends lost 11 bases at V and 4 bases at J; junction bases unmatched: 9. The CDR3 sequence is CAWEERDADTQYF. The DNA of the CDR3 is TGTGCCTGGGAGGAGCGGGACGCAGATACGCAGTATTTT.

The chain links TRBV5-1 to TRBJ1-1; D call uncertain. The CDR3 extends over 14 amino acids. Between the trimmed V and J ends, which lost 4 bases and 9 bases, there was a span of 19 bases. Per germline, CDR1 SGHRS and CDR2 YFSETQ. CDR3 DNA: TGCGCCAGCAGCCCCAACGGAGGGCTAACCCAAGCTTTCTTT. Protein: CASSPNGGLTQAFF.

This chain links TRBV7-9 with TRBJ2-4, with D maybe TRBD1 (5 bases). This CDR3 spans 13 amino acids. With 1 base removed from V and 11 bases from J, the gap between germline ends came to 12 bases. CDR1 and CDR2 from the germline V gene are SEHNR and FQNEAQ (reference sequence). DNA of the CDR3: TGTGCCAGCAGCTTAGACAGGCCCACCGTTCAGTACTTC. Its translation is CASSLDRPTVQYF. The variable domain in full, completed from reference TRBV7-9 and TRBJ2-4, reads DTGVSQNPRHKITKRGQNVTFRCDPISEHNRLYWYRQTLGQGPEFLTYFQNEAQLEKSRLLSDRFSAERPKGSFSTLEIQRTEQGDSAMYLCASSLDRPTVQYFGAGTRLSVL.

CDR3 nucleotides: TGTGCCAGCAGCAGGGACAGGGGAGATACGCAGTATTTT. This codes for CASSRDRGDTQYF. The V gene is TRBV14, the J gene TRBJ2-3; the match to TRBD1 covers 10 bases. Trimming cost V 5 bases and J 5 bases; bases outside gene matches: 1. Germline V CDR1 and CDR2: SGHDN, FVKESK. This CDR3 comprises 13 residues.

This sequence joins TRBV11-2 and TRBJ2-1; 9 bases line up with TRBD2. This CDR3 spans 15 amino acids. Looked up from germline, CDR1 is SGHAT and CDR2 is FQNNGV. The junction had 5 bases not matched to a gene; V was cut back by 1 base and J by 7 bases. This chain's CDR3 is CASSLVAGEGNEQFF. In DNA form, the CDR3 reads TGTGCCAGCAGCTTAGTAGCGGGAGAGGGGAATGAGCAGTTCTTC.

The J gene is TRBJ1-4, the V gene TRBV4-1, with unresolved D. The CDR3 totals 14 residues. The V gene's germline CDR1 is MGHRA and CDR2 YSYEKL. V gave up 0 bases and J gave up 8 bases, with 10 bases separating them. CDR3 region: CASSQDSGLEKLFF. CDR3 coding DNA: TGCGCCAGCAGCCAAGATTCAGGTCTAGAAAAACTGTTTTTT.

The V call is TRBV6-1, the J call TRBJ1-1; D possibly corresponds to TRBD1 (6 bases). The germline gives CDR1 MNHNS, CDR2 SASEGT. The CDR3 runs to 15 residues. V gave up 8 bases and J gave up 3 bases, with 19 bases separating them. The CDR3 coding sequence is TGTGCCAGCGGATACAGGGCTAGAGGAGACACTGAAGCTTTCTTT. This translates into CASGYRARGDTEAFF.

The chain has TRBV28 and TRBJ2-5, with D perhaps matching TRBD2 (8 bases). CDR1 and CDR2 (germline): MDHEN, SYDVKM. The V end was cut by 11 bases, the J end by 1 base, with 23 bases between. This CDR3 region has 16 residues. The CDR3 DNA reads as TGTGCCGCCCATAGAGGGGGCGGGGGGTCCCAAGAGACCCAGTACTTC. Protein product: CAAHRGGGGSQETQYF.

V usage is TRBV5-6 and J usage is TRBJ2-1, with D possibly TRBD2 on 6 matching bases. This CDR3 contains 15 residues. V shed 6 bases and J shed 5 bases, with 18 bases lying between them. Germline lookup yields CDR1 SGHDT and CDR2 YYEEEE. The CDR3 DNA is TGTGCCAGCACCCTACTGGGAGGACTGCACAATGAGCAGTTCTTC. Residues: CASTLLGGLHNEQFF.

The chain has TRBV28 and TRBJ1-2; D not resolved. The ends were cut back, 3 bases at V and 3 bases at J, with 17 bases in the middle. Germline V gene data show CDR1 as MDHEN and CDR2 as SYDVKM. The CDR3 has 16 residues. The CDR3 region is CASSFPAGRRDYGYTF. CDR3 sequence (DNA): TGTGCCAGCAGTTTCCCAGCGGGAAGAAGGGACTATGGCTACACCTTC.

This clone appeared once. The chain has TRBV15 and TRBJ2-3; TRBD2 aligns across 11 bases. V gave up 11 bases and J gave up 3 bases; unmatched junction bases: 4. From germline, CDR1 is LNHNV and CDR2 YYDKDF (reference sequence). CDR3 length: 13 residues. The DNA of the CDR3 is TGTGCCGGGGCTAGCGGGGGGACAGATACGCAGTATTTT. Residues: CAGASGGTDTQYF.

A note on this clone: Other DNA sequences in this specimen translate into the identical CDR3. The chain combines TRBV5-1 with TRBJ2-1; 8 bases are a match to TRBD2. Trimming at V came to 4 bases and at J to 1 base, leaving 7 bases not matched to a gene. CDR3 size: 16 residues. Per germline, CDR1 SGHRS and CDR2 YFSETQ. The CDR3 sequence is CASSPEAGVSYNEQFF. Written as DNA, the CDR3 is TGCGCCAGCAGCCCCGAAGCGGGAGTATCCTACAATGAGCAGTTCTTC.